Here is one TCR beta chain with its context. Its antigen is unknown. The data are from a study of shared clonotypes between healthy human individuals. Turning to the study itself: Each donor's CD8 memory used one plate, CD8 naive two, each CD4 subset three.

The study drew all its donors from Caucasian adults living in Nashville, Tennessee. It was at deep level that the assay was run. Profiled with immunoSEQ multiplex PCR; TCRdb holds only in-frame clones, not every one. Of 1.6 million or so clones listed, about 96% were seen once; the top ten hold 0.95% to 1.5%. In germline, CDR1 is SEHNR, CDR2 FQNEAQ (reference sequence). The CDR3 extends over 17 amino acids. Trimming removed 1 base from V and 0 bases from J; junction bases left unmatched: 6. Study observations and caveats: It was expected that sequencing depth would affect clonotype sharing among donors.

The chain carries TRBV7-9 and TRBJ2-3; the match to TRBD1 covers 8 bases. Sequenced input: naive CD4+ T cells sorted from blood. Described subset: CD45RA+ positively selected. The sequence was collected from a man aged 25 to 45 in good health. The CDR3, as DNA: TGTGCCAGCAGCTTAGAGCCCCGGGACAGGAGCACAGATACGCAGTATTTT. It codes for CASSLEPRDRSTDTQYF.